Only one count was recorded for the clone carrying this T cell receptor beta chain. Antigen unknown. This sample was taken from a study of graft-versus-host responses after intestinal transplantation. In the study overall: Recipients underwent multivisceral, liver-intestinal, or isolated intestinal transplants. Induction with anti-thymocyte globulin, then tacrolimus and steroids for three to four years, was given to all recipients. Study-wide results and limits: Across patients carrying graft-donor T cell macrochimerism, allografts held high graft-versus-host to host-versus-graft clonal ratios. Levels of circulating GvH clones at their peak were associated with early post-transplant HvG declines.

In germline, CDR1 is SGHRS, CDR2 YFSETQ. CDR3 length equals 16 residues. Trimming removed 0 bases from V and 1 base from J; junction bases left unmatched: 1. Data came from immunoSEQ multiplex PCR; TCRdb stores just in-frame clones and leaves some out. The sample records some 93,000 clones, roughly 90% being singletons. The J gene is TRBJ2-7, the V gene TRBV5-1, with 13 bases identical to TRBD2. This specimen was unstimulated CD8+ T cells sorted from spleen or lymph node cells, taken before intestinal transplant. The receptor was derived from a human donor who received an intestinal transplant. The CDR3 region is CASSLELAGGSYEQYF. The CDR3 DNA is TGCGCCAGCAGCTTGGAACTAGCGGGAGGGTCCTACGAGCAGTACTTC.